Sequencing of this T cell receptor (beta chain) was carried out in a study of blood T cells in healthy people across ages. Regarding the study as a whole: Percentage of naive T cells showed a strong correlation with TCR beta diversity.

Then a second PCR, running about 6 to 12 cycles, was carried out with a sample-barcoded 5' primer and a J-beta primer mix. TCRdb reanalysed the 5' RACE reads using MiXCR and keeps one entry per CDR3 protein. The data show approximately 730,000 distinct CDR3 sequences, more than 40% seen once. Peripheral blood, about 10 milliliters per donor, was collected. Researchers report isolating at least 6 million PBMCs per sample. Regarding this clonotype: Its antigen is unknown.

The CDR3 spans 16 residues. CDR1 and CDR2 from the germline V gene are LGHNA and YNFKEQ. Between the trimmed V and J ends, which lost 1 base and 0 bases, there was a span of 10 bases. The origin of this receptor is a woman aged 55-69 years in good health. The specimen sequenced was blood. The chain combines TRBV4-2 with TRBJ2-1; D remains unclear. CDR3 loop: CASSQAERSSYNEQFF. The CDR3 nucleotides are TGTGCCAGCAGCCAAGCAGAACGGAGCTCCTACAATGAGCAGTTCTTC.